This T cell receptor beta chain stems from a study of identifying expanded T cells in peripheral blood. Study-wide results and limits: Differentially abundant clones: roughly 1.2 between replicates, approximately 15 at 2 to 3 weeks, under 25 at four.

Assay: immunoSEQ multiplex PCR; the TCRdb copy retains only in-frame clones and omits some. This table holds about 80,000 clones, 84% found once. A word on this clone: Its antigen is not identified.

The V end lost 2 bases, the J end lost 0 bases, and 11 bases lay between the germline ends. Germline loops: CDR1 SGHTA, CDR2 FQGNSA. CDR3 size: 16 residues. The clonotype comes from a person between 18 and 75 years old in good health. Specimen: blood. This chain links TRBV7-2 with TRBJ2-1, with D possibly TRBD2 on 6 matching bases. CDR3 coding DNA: TGTGCCAGCAGCTTATTTCGGGAGAGCTCCTACAATGAGCAGTTCTTC. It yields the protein CASSLFRESSYNEQFF. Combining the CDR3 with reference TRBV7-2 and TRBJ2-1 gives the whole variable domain GAGVSQSPSNKVTEKGKDVELRCDPISGHTALYWYRQSLGQGLEFLIYFQGNSAPDKSGLPSDRFSAERTGGSVSTLTIQRTQQEDSAVYLCASSLFRESSYNEQFFGPGTRLTVL.